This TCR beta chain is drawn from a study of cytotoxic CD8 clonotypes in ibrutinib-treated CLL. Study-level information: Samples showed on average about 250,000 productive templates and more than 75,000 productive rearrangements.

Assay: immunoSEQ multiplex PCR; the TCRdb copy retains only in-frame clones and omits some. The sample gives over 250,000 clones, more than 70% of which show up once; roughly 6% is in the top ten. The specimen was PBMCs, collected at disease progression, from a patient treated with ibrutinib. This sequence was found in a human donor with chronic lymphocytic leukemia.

CDR3 sequence reads: CSVRGGRANYGYTF. CDR3 sequence (DNA): TGCAGCGTTAGGGGGGGCAGGGCTAACTATGGCTACACCTTC. The V call is TRBV29-1, the J call TRBJ1-2; the D gene is possibly TRBD1 (6 bases). Trimming took off 5 bases at V and 0 bases at J, with 13 bases between the two ends. The CDR3 is made up of 14 amino acids. Germline V gene sequence: CDR1 SQVTM, CDR2 ANQGSEA.